Listed here are 29 T cell receptor beta chains from one sample, sequenced in a study of cytomegalovirus exposure and HLA in healthy donors. It was with 60 Vbeta and 13 Jbeta primers that the PCR ran. Clones were sequenced by immunoSEQ multiplex PCR, and TCRdb holds only the in-frame ones, with some missing. The sample holds around 200,000 clones, roughly 79% seen once. Input material: PBMCs. Source of these receptors: a middle-aged woman in good health and CMV-seronegative.

This chain links TRBV2 with TRBJ1-1; tentative D call: TRBD1 (6 bases). With 0 bases removed from V and 4 bases from J, the gap between germline ends came to 9 bases. CDR1 and CDR2 (germline): SNHLY, FYNNEI. There are 14 residues in the CDR3. The CDR3 here is CASSEARGGTEAFF. DNA of the CDR3: TGTGCCAGCAGTGAAGCGAGAGGGGGCACTGAAGCTTTCTTT.

As DNA, the CDR3 is TGTGCCAGCAGTCAAGACGAAGGGACAGTAAACACCGGGGAGCTGTTTTTT. It specifies CASSQDEGTVNTGELFF. The chain links TRBV27 to TRBJ2-2, with TRBD1 matching 7 bases. V trimming: 5 bases; J trimming: 2 bases; junction bases outside the gene matches: 11. The length of the CDR3 is 17 residues. Germline values: CDR1 MNHEY, CDR2 SMNVEV (reference sequence).

The rearrangement links TRBV19 to TRBJ1-1; D is undetermined. The CDR3 loop spans 11 amino acids. The V end lost 5 bases, the J end lost 3 bases, and 4 bases lay between the germline ends. CDR1 and CDR2 (germline): LNHDA, SQIVND (reference sequence). The CDR3 spells CASSEYTEAFF. CDR3 DNA sequence: TGTGCCAGTAGTGAGTACACTGAAGCTTTCTTT.

The chain employs TRBV30 and TRBJ2-7, with 11 bases identical to TRBD2. The trim removed 2 bases at V and 1 base at J, leaving 16 bases unmatched. The CDR3 is made up of 19 amino acids. Germline values: CDR1 GTSNPN, CDR2 SVGIG (reference sequence). As DNA, the CDR3 is TGTGCCTGGAGTTTCGCCAGGTGGGGGTCTAGCGGGGGGTCCTACGAGCAGTACTTC. Translated: CAWSFARWGSSGGSYEQYF.

The chain is built from TRBV23-1 and TRBJ2-1; maybe TRBD2 (5 bases). TRBV23-1 counts as an open reading frame of uncertain function. V was shortened by 0 bases and J by 3 bases, with 12 bases between the two germline ends. The CDR3 extends over 16 amino acids. The CDR3 here is CASSQSHSAYYNEQFF. The CDR3 bases are TGCGCCAGCAGTCAATCTCATAGCGCCTACTACAATGAGCAGTTCTTC.

V usage is TRBV7-6 and J usage is TRBJ2-5, with 11 bases aligning to TRBD1. TRBJ2-7 explains the end of the DNA better; the J call may be wrong. Germline V lookup: CDR1 SGHVS, CDR2 FNYEAQ. This CDR3 spans 15 amino acids. CDR3 in amino acids: CASSRSGTGGYEQYF. The CDR3 region has the DNA TGTGCCAGCAGCCGTTCCGGGACAGGGGGCTACGAGCAGTACTTC.

The rearrangement links TRBV5-1 to TRBJ1-1; the match to TRBD1 covers 8 bases. The CDR3 spans 13 residues. Germline CDR1 SGHRS, CDR2 YFSETQ. V trimming: 5 bases; J trimming: 4 bases; junction bases outside the gene matches: 4. CDR3 loop: CASRGQEGTEAFF. Written as DNA, the CDR3 is TGCGCCAGCAGGGGACAGGAGGGCACTGAAGCTTTCTTT.

The chain employs TRBV2 and TRBJ1-1; D may be TRBD1 (6 bases). V lost 7 bases and J 3 bases, leaving 21 bases between the germline ends. This CDR3 region has 16 residues. The germline V gene encodes CDR1 SNHLY and CDR2 FYNNEI. In nucleotides, the CDR3 is TGTGCCAGCACCCCCTACGGGGGGGCAGGGGACACTGAAGCTTTCTTT. Protein product: CASTPYGGAGDTEAFF.

The table lists this clone with a count of one. The chain has TRBV10-2 and TRBJ2-3; a weak D match, TRBD2 (6 bases). The CDR3 contains 13 residues. V was shortened by 6 bases and J by 5 bases, with 12 bases between the two germline ends. Germline V CDR1 and CDR2: WSHSY, SAAADI. In DNA, the CDR3 is TGCGCCAGCAGGGGAGGAGGACGAGATACGCAGTATTTT. It codes for CASRGGGRDTQYF.

This clone was recorded a few times. V and J are TRBV10-1 and TRBJ2-2; a weak D match, TRBD2 (6 bases). From germline, CDR1 is WNHNN and CDR2 SYGVQD (reference sequence). This CDR3 is built from 13 residues. V gave up 5 bases and J gave up 5 bases, with 9 bases separating them. The CDR3 DNA is TGCGCCAGCAGTTCGGGGAGGACCGGGGAGCTGTTTTTT. It codes for CASSSGRTGELFF.

This clone was recorded once. The chain couples TRBV30 to TRBJ2-1; perhaps TRBD2 as D (6 bases). Trimming pared 2 bases from V and 3 bases from J, leaving 14 bases between. Germline V gene sequence: CDR1 GTSNPN, CDR2 SVGIG (reference sequence). CDR3 size: 15 residues. CDR3 sequence reads: CAWSTGGGLYNEQFF. As DNA, the CDR3 is TGTGCCTGGAGTACCGGGGGTGGGCTCTACAATGAGCAGTTCTTC.

The chain links TRBV28 to TRBJ2-5; weak D call: TRBD2 (6 bases). Germline lookup yields CDR1 MDHEN and CDR2 SYDVKM. The CDR3 loop spans 13 amino acids. Trimming took off 4 bases at V and 4 bases at J, with 10 bases between the two ends. The CDR3 loop reads CASSSAGRETQYF. CDR3 DNA: TGTGCCAGCAGTTCGGCGGGGAGAGAGACCCAGTACTTC.

The gene calls are TRBV9 and TRBJ2-3, with 9 nucleotides matching TRBD2. The junction had 2 bases not matched to a gene; V was cut back by 0 bases and J by 0 bases. CDR3 length: 16 residues. Per germline, CDR1 SGDLS and CDR2 YYNGEE. The CDR3 spells CASSVGSGGSTDTQYF. The CDR3 DNA follows: TGTGCCAGCAGCGTAGGTAGCGGGGGAAGCACAGATACGCAGTATTTT.

The chain has TRBV15 and TRBJ1-5; TRBD1 is a possible D gene (6 bases). V was cut by 5 bases and J by 3 bases, with 11 bases left in between. The germline V gene has CDR1 LNHNV and CDR2 YYDKDF (reference sequence). The CDR3 contains 14 residues. This CDR3 is CATSADRTNQPQHF. CDR3 nucleotide sequence: TGTGCCACCAGCGCCGACAGGACCAATCAGCCCCAGCATTTT.

V usage is TRBV15 and J usage is TRBJ1-1; D might be TRBD1 (5 bases). V lost 1 base to trimming and J lost 2 bases, with 14 bases between them. Germline CDR1 LNHNV, CDR2 YYDKDF (reference sequence). CDR3 size: 16 residues. The CDR3 nucleotides read TGTGCCACCAGCAGAGTTAAAGACAGACCTAACACTGAAGCTTTCTTT. Its translation: CATSRVKDRPNTEAFF.

The V call is TRBV9, the J call TRBJ2-3, with D perhaps TRBD2 (5 bases). The ends were cut back, 2 bases at V and 2 bases at J, with 6 bases in the middle. The germline CDR1 and CDR2 sequences are SGDLS and YYNGEE. CDR3 length: 13 residues. The CDR3 protein is CASSVRATDTQYF. The DNA of the CDR3 is TGTGCCAGCAGCGTGAGGGCCACAGATACGCAGTATTTT.

The chain uses TRBV6-5 and TRBJ2-3; 15 bases map to TRBD2. Germline trimming cut 4 bases from V and 8 bases from J; bases unmatched to any gene: 4. Germline-derived CDR1 and CDR2 are MNHEY and SVGAGI. This CDR3 contains 15 residues. CDR3 amino acids: CASSSGLAGGVTQYF. The CDR3 DNA sequence: TGTGCCAGCAGTTCTGGACTAGCGGGGGGGGTTACGCAGTATTTT.

The V call is TRBV5-1, the J call TRBJ2-1; 12 positions agree with TRBD1. With V trimmed by 0 bases and J by 9 bases, 7 bases remained unmatched. Germline CDR1 SGHRS, CDR2 YFSETQ. The CDR3 consists of 16 residues. CDR3 in amino acids: CASSLGDRGRGSEQFF. The CDR3 DNA follows: TGCGCCAGCAGCTTGGGGGACAGGGGGCGTGGGAGTGAGCAGTTCTTC.

The rearrangement uses TRBV27 and TRBJ2-1; 7 bases map to TRBD2. The germline gives CDR1 MNHEY, CDR2 SMNVEV (reference sequence). V lost 6 bases and J lost 7; bases outside the gene matches: 12. This CDR3 spans 15 amino acids. The CDR3: CASSPGGGGLNEQFF. CDR3 sequence (DNA): TGTGCCAGCAGCCCTGGGGGGGGAGGATTGAATGAGCAGTTCTTC.

The chain is built from TRBV5-1 and TRBJ2-3; TRBD2 aligns across 13 bases. Trimming at V came to 4 bases and at J to 6 bases, leaving 8 bases not matched to a gene. The CDR3 spans 16 residues. Germline CDR1 reads SGHRS; CDR2 reads YFSETQ. CDR3 sequence (DNA): TGCGCCAGCAGCCCGGGGACTAGCGGGGTCCTGGATACGCAGTATTTT. This codes for CASSPGTSGVLDTQYF.

The chain joins TRBV7-9 to TRBJ1-1; D is unclear. V was clipped by 0 bases and J by 11 bases, with 10 bases between them. Germline values: CDR1 SEHNR, CDR2 FQNEAQ (reference sequence). The CDR3 consists of 12 residues. The DNA of the CDR3 is TGTGCCAGCAGCTTAGCATCCGGGTCTGCTTTCTTT. As protein: CASSLASGSAFF.

This clone has just one count. This chain uses TRBV11-2 with TRBJ2-3; no reliable D call. V shed 0 bases and J shed 14 bases, with 12 bases lying between them. Germline CDR1 reads SGHAT; CDR2 reads FQNNGV. The CDR3 is 12 residues long. CDR3 region: CASSLDESGPYF. The CDR3 region has the DNA TGTGCCAGCAGCTTAGACGAGAGTGGTCCGTATTTT.

This clone was seen more than once but under ten times. The chain recombines TRBV5-1 with TRBJ2-3; tentative D call: TRBD2 (6 bases). The CDR3 totals 15 residues. Germline V gene data show CDR1 as SGHRS and CDR2 as YFSETQ. Trimming took off 0 bases at V and 0 bases at J, with 8 bases between the two ends. The CDR3 region has the DNA TGCGCCAGCAGCTTGGTTGGGACTAGCACAGATACGCAGTATTTT. Protein: CASSLVGTSTDTQYF. Full variable domain (remainder filled in from reference TRBV5-1 and TRBJ2-3): KAGVTQTPRYLIKTRGQQVTLSCSPISGHRSVSWYQQTPGQGLQFLFEYFSETQRNKGNFPGRFSGRQFSNSRSEMNVSTLELGDSALYLCASSLVGTSTDTQYFGPGTRLTVL.

The table lists this clone with a count of one. This sample includes further DNA sequences coding for the same CDR3. The genes are TRBV6-6 and TRBJ1-2, with D possibly TRBD1 on 6 matching bases. This CDR3 contains 14 residues. Germline assignment: CDR1 MNHNY and CDR2 SVGAGI (reference sequence). V was trimmed by 2 bases and J by 2 bases, leaving 9 bases between them. The CDR3 loop is CASSYAQGNYGYTF. In nucleotides, the CDR3 is TGTGCCAGCAGTTACGCGCAGGGGAACTATGGCTACACCTTC.

The genes are TRBV30 and TRBJ2-5; D is undetermined. Near its end, the DNA agrees better with TRBJ2-7, so the J call may be wrong. The CDR3 length is 12 residues. The V gene's germline CDR1 is GTSNPN and CDR2 SVGIG (reference sequence). CDR3 sequence (DNA): TGTGCCTGGAGTGTACGGTCCTACGAGCAGTACTTC. This gives the protein CAWSVRSYEQYF.

The chain links TRBV6-6 to TRBJ2-1; D not certain. V was pared by 3 bases and J by 7 bases, with 7 bases between. The CDR3 totals 12 residues. Germline V gives CDR1 MNHNY, CDR2 SVGAGI (reference sequence). CDR3 sequence (DNA): TGTGCCAGCAGTTATGGGCTGAATGAGCAGTTCTTC. This encodes CASSYGLNEQFF.

This clone has only one observation. The chain couples TRBV19 to TRBJ2-7, with 9 nucleotides matching TRBD2. The CDR3 runs 13 residues. In germline, CDR1 is LNHDA, CDR2 SQIVND (reference sequence). V trimming: 4 bases; J trimming: 2 bases; junction bases outside the gene matches: 0. CDR3 sequence: CASSSGGAYEQYF. Written as DNA, the CDR3 is TGTGCCAGTAGTAGCGGGGGGGCCTACGAGCAGTACTTC. The full variable domain, in which reference TRBV19 and TRBJ2-7 provide the parts outside the CDR3, is DGGITQSPKYLFRKEGQNVTLSCEQNLNHDAMYWYRQDPGQGLRLIYYSQIVNDFQKGDIAEGYSVSREKKESFPLTVTSAQKNPTAFYLCASSSGGAYEQYFGPGTRLTVT.

J is TRBJ1-4 and V is TRBV28; maybe TRBD1 (5 bases). The V end was cut by 5 bases, the J end by 12 bases, with 22 bases between. The CDR3 is 15 residues long. Germline V gene sequence: CDR1 MDHEN, CDR2 SYDVKM. CDR3 sequence reads: CASSPPYLRGGELFF. DNA for the CDR3: TGTGCCAGCAGTCCCCCCTATCTTAGGGGAGGGGAACTGTTTTTT.

The J gene is TRBJ1-1, the V gene TRBV9; TRBD1 might be the D (6 bases). The V gene lost 0 bases and the J gene lost 4 bases, with 13 bases spanning the gap. The V gene's germline CDR1 is SGDLS and CDR2 YYNGEE. This CDR3 is built from 15 residues. In nucleotides, the CDR3 is TGTGCCAGCAGCGTAGCTACGGGGGGGCCCACTGAAGCTTTCTTT. This encodes CASSVATGGPTEAFF.